Shown below are 31 T cell receptor beta chains from a single sample sequenced in a study of T cell responses to AZD1222 COVID-19 vaccine. Some clones are missing from TCRdb's copy, which holds only in-frame ones; the method was immunoSEQ multiplex PCR. The data show roughly 120,000 clones, with 88% seen just once and 3.5% held by the top ten. Sequences were derived from peripheral blood, sampled 28 days after the second AZD1222 dose. The receptors derive from an adult who received the AZD1222 COVID-19 vaccine.

The CDR3 nucleotides are TGTGCCATCACCGAGGAGACCAGGGGCCGAACTGAAGCTTTCTTT. This sequence encodes CAITEETRGRTEAFF. The genes are TRBV10-3 and TRBJ1-1; D might be TRBD1 (6 bases). CDR1 and CDR2 from the germline V gene are ENHRY and SYGVKD. This CDR3 has 15 amino acids. V dropped 7 bases and J dropped 5 bases, with 20 bases sitting between them.

The chain has TRBV4-2 and TRBJ1-1; TRBD1 aligns across 9 bases. Losses at the gene ends were 1 base for V and 11 bases for J; bases not matched to a gene: 8. Germline CDR1 LGHNA, CDR2 YNFKEQ. This CDR3 is 14 amino acids long. As DNA, the CDR3 is TGTGCCAGCAGCCAAGGCCTCGACAGGGGGGGCGCTTTCTTT. Translation: CASSQGLDRGGAFF.

This clone was seen more than once but under ten times. V and J are TRBV20-1 and TRBJ2-7, with 7 bases that match TRBD2. This CDR3 comprises 14 residues. Unmatched junction bases numbered 6, after V lost 3 bases and J lost 1 base. Germline V gene data show CDR1 as DFQATT and CDR2 as SNEGSKA (reference sequence). In DNA form, the CDR3 reads TGCAGTGCTAGTCTAGCGGAGGGGTCCTACGAGCAGTACTTC. Translating gives CSASLAEGSYEQYF.

The V call is TRBV4-2, the J call TRBJ1-2; TRBD1 might be the D (6 bases). The CDR3 is made up of 15 amino acids. Germline CDR1 is LGHNA and CDR2 is YNFKEQ. Trimming took off 5 bases at V and 3 bases at J, with 16 bases between the two ends. The CDR3 here is CASSSGARPYYGYTF. The CDR3 DNA follows: TGTGCCAGCAGCTCAGGGGCCAGGCCCTACTATGGCTACACCTTC.

The V gene is TRBV4-2, the J gene TRBJ1-1; D is perhaps TRBD1 (6 bases). This CDR3 region has 16 residues. Germline V gives CDR1 LGHNA, CDR2 YNFKEQ. V gave up 1 base and J gave up 1 base, with 13 bases separating them. CDR3 nucleotide sequence: TGTGCCAGCAGCCAAGGTAGGACAGATCGGAACACTGAAGCTTTCTTT. This encodes CASSQGRTDRNTEAFF.

The chain employs TRBV6-4 and TRBJ2-1, with no clear D. Germline V CDR1 and CDR2: MRHNA, SNTAGT. The CDR3 loop spans 16 amino acids. The V end lost 6 bases, the J end lost 1 base, and 16 bases lay between the germline ends. For the CDR3, the DNA is TGTGCCAGCAGCGCTGATGGGTCAGGTTCCTACAATGAGCAGTTCTTC. Its translation: CASSADGSGSYNEQFF.

V usage is TRBV7-2 and J usage is TRBJ1-6; TRBD1 might be the D (5 bases). Germline V gene sequence: CDR1 SGHTA, CDR2 FQGNSA. V was shortened by 6 bases and J by 9 bases, with 9 bases between the two germline ends. This CDR3 contains 12 residues. Here the CDR3 reads CASRTAASPLHF. The CDR3 nucleotides read TGTGCCAGCAGGACAGCGGCTTCACCCCTCCACTTT.

The rearrangement joins TRBV14 to TRBJ1-1, with D hard to call. Germline CDR1 is SGHDN and CDR2 is FVKESK. The V end was cut by 4 bases, the J end by 1 base, with 10 bases between. The CDR3 covers 14 residues. CDR3 DNA sequence: TGTGCCAGCAGCCTTCTTCCTGGGAACACTGAAGCTTTCTTT. Its protein product is CASSLLPGNTEAFF.

This clone has just a few counts. The junction departs from the called germline gene at one end, perhaps through a read error. This rearrangement joins TRBV4-1 to TRBJ1-2; tentative D call: TRBD1 (5 bases). The CDR3 has 11 amino acids. Per the germline V gene, CDR1 is MGHRA and CDR2 is YSYEKL. The CDR3 protein is CASSGAGQPLF. The CDR3 bases are TGCGCCAGCAGCGGGGCGGGCCAACCCCTCTTC.

The CDR3 DNA follows: TGTGCCAGCAGTCCTGGACAGGGGGGTCAGCCCCAGCATTTT. Translating gives CASSPGQGGQPQHF. The V call is TRBV27, the J call TRBJ1-5; 10 bases match TRBD1. After removal of 5 bases from V and 6 bases from J, the junction contained 4 bases not matched to a gene. From germline, CDR1 is MNHEY and CDR2 SMNVEV (reference sequence). The CDR3 is 14 amino acids.

This chain links TRBV18 with TRBJ1-2; D is unclear. This CDR3 comprises 13 residues. Germline lookup yields CDR1 KGHSH and CDR2 LQKENI. The V gene lost 0 bases and the J gene lost 5 bases, with 7 bases spanning the gap. The CDR3 DNA follows: TGTGCCAGCTCACCACCTGGGGATTATGGCTACACCTTC. Residues: CASSPPGDYGYTF. The variable domain in full, with the rest retrieved from reference TRBV18 and TRBJ1-2, is NAGVMQNPRHLVRRRGQEARLRCSPMKGHSHVYWYRQLPEEGLKFMVYLQKENIIDESGMPKERFSAEFPKEGPSILRIQQVVRGDSAAYFCASSPPGDYGYTFGSGTRLTVV.

The chain is built from TRBV5-6 and TRBJ1-2, with 9 bases that match TRBD1. Unmatched junction bases numbered 11, after V lost 4 bases and J lost 4 bases. Germline V gene lookup returns CDR1 SGHDT and CDR2 YYEEEE. The CDR3 is 16 residues long. CDR3 region: CASSAWTGVEIYGYTF. As DNA, the CDR3 is TGTGCCAGCAGCGCATGGACAGGGGTGGAAATCTATGGCTACACCTTC.

The chain couples TRBV24-1 to TRBJ1-1; no clear D. Trimming shortened V by 2 bases and J by 6 bases, and 9 bases separated the two germline ends. The germline V gene has CDR1 KGHDR and CDR2 SFDVKD. The CDR3 is 13 residues long. CDR3 sequence reads: CATSDWKDSEAFF. As DNA, the CDR3 is TGTGCCACCAGTGATTGGAAGGACTCTGAAGCTTTCTTT.

The genes are TRBV15 and TRBJ1-2, with D tentatively TRBD1 (5 bases). V was clipped by 1 base and J by 2 bases, with 8 bases between them. Germline V gives CDR1 LNHNV, CDR2 YYDKDF (reference sequence). The length of the CDR3 is 14 residues. The CDR3, as DNA: TGTGCCACCAGCAGAGGGGGGAGGAACTATGGCTACACCTTC. Amino acids: CATSRGGRNYGYTF.

The chain combines TRBV5-1 with TRBJ1-1, with TRBD1 as a possible D gene (6 bases). Germline V gives CDR1 SGHRS, CDR2 YFSETQ. The CDR3 consists of 14 residues. Trimming took 4 bases from V and 2 from J, leaving 12 bases between them. The CDR3 loop is CASSPRGHNTEAFF. The CDR3, as DNA: TGCGCCAGCAGCCCACGGGGGCACAACACTGAAGCTTTCTTT.

This chain connects TRBV7-9 to TRBJ1-4, with 8 bases lining up with TRBD1. The germline CDR1 and CDR2 sequences are SEHNR and FQNEAQ (reference sequence). J gave up 6 bases and V 5 bases, and 11 bases lay outside the gene matches. The CDR3 is 16 amino acids. The DNA of the CDR3 is TGTGCCAGCAGCCCTCCCGAGACAGGGGCGGATGAAAAACTGTTTTTT. This gives the protein CASSPPETGADEKLFF.

The J gene is TRBJ2-3, the V gene TRBV9; 7 nucleotides match TRBD2. The V segment lost 0 bases and the J segment 2 bases; nucleotides outside the gene matches: 6. This CDR3 is built from 16 residues. The germline V gene encodes CDR1 SGDLS and CDR2 YYNGEE. CDR3 in DNA: TGTGCCAGCAGCGTAGCGGGGGGAACGTACACAGATACGCAGTATTTT. Its translation: CASSVAGGTYTDTQYF.

This sequence joins TRBV13 and TRBJ2-3, with D possibly being TRBD1 (5 bases). Trimming removed 8 bases from V and 1 base from J, with 10 bases in between. The CDR3 is 13 amino acids. Germline assignment: CDR1 PRHDT and CDR2 FYEKMQ (reference sequence). The CDR3 coding sequence is TGTGCCAGCGGGGCGGCACGCACAGATACGCAGTATTTT. Its translation: CASGAARTDTQYF.

This chain joins TRBV7-2 and TRBJ1-4, with D perhaps TRBD1 (6 bases). Trimming stripped 2 bases from V and 4 bases from J, with 20 bases between. This CDR3 region has 18 residues. Germline CDR1 reads SGHTA; CDR2 reads FQGNSA. The CDR3 DNA reads TGTGCCAGCAGCTTATCCGGACGGGGGGGCGCGGGTAATGAAAAACTGTTTTTT. Translation: CASSLSGRGGAGNEKLFF.

The V and J genes are TRBV7-8 and TRBJ2-1; TRBD2 matches at 8 bases. CDR3 length equals 16 residues. V shed 5 bases, J shed 5 bases, and the junction held 11 bases outside the gene matches. Germline-derived CDR1 and CDR2 are SGHVS and FQNEAQ. DNA for the CDR3: TGTGCCAGCAGCCCTTTTGGACTAGCAGCTGACAATGAGCAGTTCTTC. Residues: CASSPFGLAADNEQFF.

This clone was counted only a few times. The chain links TRBV7-2 to TRBJ2-3; no clear D. V shed 3 bases and J shed 1 base, with 5 bases lying between them. The germline gives CDR1 SGHTA, CDR2 FQGNSA. The CDR3 totals 13 residues. CDR3 in amino acids: CASSFYGTDTQYF. The CDR3, as DNA: TGTGCCAGCAGCTTTTACGGCACAGATACGCAGTATTTT.

This clone was seen only once. The V gene is TRBV4-1, the J gene TRBJ1-2; no firm D call. The CDR3 sequence is 14 residues long. The V end was cut by 0 bases, the J end by 5 bases, with 10 bases between. CDR1 and CDR2 from the germline V gene are MGHRA and YSYEKL. CDR3 in amino acids: CASSQEDLPYGYTF. The CDR3 DNA sequence: TGCGCCAGCAGCCAAGAAGACCTCCCGTATGGCTACACCTTC.

This clone came up once. The V gene is TRBV5-1, the J gene TRBJ2-1, with D possibly TRBD1 on 6 matching bases. Trimming cost V 0 bases and J 6 bases, with 16 bases left between them. This CDR3 spans 16 amino acids. The germline V gene encodes CDR1 SGHRS and CDR2 YFSETQ. This chain's CDR3 is CASSLDPGGIINEQFF. DNA for the CDR3: TGCGCCAGCAGCTTGGATCCTGGGGGCATCATCAATGAGCAGTTCTTC.

This clone was seen only once. The chain combines TRBV7-2 with TRBJ1-1; 7 bases match TRBD1. Per germline, CDR1 SGHTA and CDR2 FQGNSA. V lost 5 bases, J lost 1 base, and 10 bases stayed unmatched. The CDR3 totals 16 residues. The CDR3 is CASSLIWTGGNTEAFF. CDR3 in DNA: TGTGCCAGCAGCCTAATTTGGACAGGAGGGAACACTGAAGCTTTCTTT.

This clone was observed a single time. J is TRBJ2-5 and V is TRBV7-8, with 8 bases that match TRBD2. Germline V gives CDR1 SGHVS, CDR2 FQNEAQ. The CDR3 has 12 amino acids. The V segment lost 11 bases and the J segment 2 bases; nucleotides outside the gene matches: 4. The CDR3 nucleotides are TGTGCCTCTAGCGGGCGGCAAGAGACCCAGTACTTC. Encoded protein: CASSGRQETQYF.

This rearrangement joins TRBV27 to TRBJ2-7; 7 nucleotides agree with TRBD1. This CDR3 has 17 amino acids. Unmatched junction bases numbered 12, after V lost 0 bases and J lost 4 bases. Germline CDR1 and CDR2: MNHEY and SMNVEV (reference sequence). The chain's CDR3 is CASSLSGRPGGIYEQYF. Written as DNA, the CDR3 is TGTGCCAGCAGTTTATCGGGCCGCCCAGGGGGAATATACGAGCAGTACTTC.

About this clone: The junction differs from germline at one of its ends, possibly a read error. The chain carries TRBV6-2 or TRBV6-3 and TRBJ1-5; no definite D call. The V gene's germline CDR1 is MNHEY and CDR2 SVGEGT. This CDR3 is built from 16 residues. CDR3 nucleotide sequence: TGTGCCAGCAGTAACTCGTGGGAATATAGCAATCAGCCCCAGCATTTT. Amino acid sequence: CASSNSWEYSNQPQHF.

The chain is built from TRBV19 and TRBJ1-4, with D possibly TRBD1 on 5 matching bases. CDR3 length equals 16 residues. The V end lost 4 bases, the J end lost 8 bases, and 20 bases lay between the germline ends. Germline assignment: CDR1 LNHDA and CDR2 SQIVND (reference sequence). The CDR3 DNA is TGTGCCAGTAGTACCGTCGGACCCTCAGCAGGGGAAAAACTGTTTTTT. It codes for CASSTVGPSAGEKLFF. Drawing the rest from reference TRBV19 and TRBJ1-4, the complete variable domain is DGGITQSPKYLFRKEGQNVTLSCEQNLNHDAMYWYRQDPGQGLRLIYYSQIVNDFQKGDIAEGYSVSREKKESFPLTVTSAQKNPTAFYLCASSTVGPSAGEKLFFGSGTQLSVL.

The genes are TRBV4-2 and TRBJ1-2; 7 bases map to TRBD1. Trimming at V came to 0 bases and at J to 7 bases, leaving 5 bases not matched to a gene. CDR1 and CDR2 from the germline V gene are LGHNA and YNFKEQ. The CDR3 has 14 residues. The CDR3 nucleotides are TGTGCCAGCAGCCAAGAAAAACAGGGGACTGGCTACACCTTC. Residues: CASSQEKQGTGYTF.

Here the CDR3 DNA reads TGTGCCAGCAGCCATAGAGTAGCTAACTATGGCTACACCTTC. Translation: CASSHRVANYGYTF. The chain is built from TRBV3-1 (or the pseudogene TRBV3-2) and TRBJ1-2; D is unresolved. Germline V gene lookup returns CDR1 LGHDT and CDR2 YNNKEL (reference sequence). Deletions cut 3 bases from V and 0 bases from J, with 8 bases between. This CDR3 region has 14 residues.

This sequence joins TRBV30 and TRBJ2-2; TRBD2 aligns across 8 bases. CDR3 length: 16 amino acids. Germline CDR1 is GTSNPN and CDR2 is SVGIG (reference sequence). V lost 5 bases to trimming and J lost 0 bases; unmatched junction nucleotides: 8. In nucleotides, the CDR3 is TGTGCCTGGGACCCCGGACTAGCCGCGAACACCGGGGAGCTGTTTTTT. Residues: CAWDPGLAANTGELFF.